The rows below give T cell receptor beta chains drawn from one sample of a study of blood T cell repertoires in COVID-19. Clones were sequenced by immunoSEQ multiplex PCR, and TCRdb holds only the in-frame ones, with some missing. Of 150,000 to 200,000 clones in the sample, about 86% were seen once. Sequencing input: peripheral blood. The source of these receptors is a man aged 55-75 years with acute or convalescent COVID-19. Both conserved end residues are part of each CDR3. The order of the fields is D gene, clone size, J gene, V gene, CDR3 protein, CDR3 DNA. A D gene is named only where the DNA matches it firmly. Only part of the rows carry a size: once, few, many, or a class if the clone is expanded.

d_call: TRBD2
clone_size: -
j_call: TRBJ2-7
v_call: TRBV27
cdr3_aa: CASSRGLPSYEQYF
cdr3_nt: TGTGCCAGCAGTAGGGGACTACCCTCCTACGAGCAGTACTTC

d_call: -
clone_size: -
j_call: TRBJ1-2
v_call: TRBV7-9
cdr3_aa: CASSSLGVLNYGYTF
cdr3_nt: TGTGCCAGCAGTTCTCTCGGGGTGCTTAACTATGGCTACACCTTC

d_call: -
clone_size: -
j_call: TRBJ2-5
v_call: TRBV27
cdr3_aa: CASSPGPSGRETQYF
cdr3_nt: TGTGCCAGCAGCCCGGGACCTTCGGGGAGGGAGACCCAGTACTTC

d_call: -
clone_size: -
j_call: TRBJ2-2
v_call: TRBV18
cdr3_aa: CASEGLGGTGELFF
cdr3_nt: TGTGCCAGCGAGGGACTCGGAGGGACCGGGGAGCTGTTTTTT

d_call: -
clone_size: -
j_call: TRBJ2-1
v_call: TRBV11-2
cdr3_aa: CASSLGLALYNEQFF
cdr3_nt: TGTGCCAGCAGCTTAGGTCTAGCCCTCTACAATGAGCAGTTCTTC

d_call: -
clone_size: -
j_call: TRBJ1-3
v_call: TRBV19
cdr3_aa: CASSIGPGRTGNTIYF
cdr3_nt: TGTGCCAGTAGTATAGGACCGGGGAGAACTGGAAACACCATATATTTT

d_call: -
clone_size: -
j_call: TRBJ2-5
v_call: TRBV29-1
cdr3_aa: CSGTTGTETQYF
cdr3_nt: TGCAGCGGGACCACAGGGACGGAGACCCAGTACTTC

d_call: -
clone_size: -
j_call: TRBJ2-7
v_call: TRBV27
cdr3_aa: CASSPSSERLTRREQYF
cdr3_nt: TGTGCCAGCAGTCCGTCCTCGGAGAGGCTTACCCGGCGCGAGCAGTACTTC

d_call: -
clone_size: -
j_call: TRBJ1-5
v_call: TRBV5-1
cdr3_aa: CASSIQGSSNQPQHF
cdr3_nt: TGCGCCAGCAGCATCCAGGGGTCTAGCAATCAGCCCCAGCATTTT

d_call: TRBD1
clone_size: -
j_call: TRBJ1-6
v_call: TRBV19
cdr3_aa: CASSGLQGAYSPLHF
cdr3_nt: TGTGCCAGTAGTGGACTACAGGGGGCTTATTCACCCCTCCACTTT

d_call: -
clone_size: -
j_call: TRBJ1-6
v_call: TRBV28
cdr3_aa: CASRGGAVNSPLHF
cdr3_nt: TGTGCCAGCAGGGGGGGGGCGGTGAATTCACCCCTCCACTTT

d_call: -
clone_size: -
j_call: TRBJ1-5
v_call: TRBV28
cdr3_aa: CASRDTFNQPQHF
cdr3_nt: TGTGCCAGCCGGGACACCTTCAATCAGCCCCAGCATTTT

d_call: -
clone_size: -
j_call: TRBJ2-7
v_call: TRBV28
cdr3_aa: CASRKLAWSSYEQYF
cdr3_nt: TGTGCCAGCAGGAAGTTAGCGTGGAGCTCCTACGAGCAGTACTTC

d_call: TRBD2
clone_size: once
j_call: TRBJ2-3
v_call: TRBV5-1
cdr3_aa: CASSWGLAGVYGDTQYF
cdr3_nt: TGCGCCAGCAGCTGGGGACTAGCGGGAGTTTACGGAGATACGCAGTATTTT

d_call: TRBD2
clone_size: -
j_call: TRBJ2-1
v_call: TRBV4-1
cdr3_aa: CASSQGMAGGGDNEQFF
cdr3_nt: TGCGCCAGCAGCCAAGGGATGGCGGGAGGAGGAGACAATGAGCAGTTCTTC

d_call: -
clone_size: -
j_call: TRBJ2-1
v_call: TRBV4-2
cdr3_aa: CASSQWGVPLFSYNEQFF
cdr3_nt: TGTGCCAGCAGCCAGTGGGGCGTTCCCCTGTTCTCCTACAATGAGCAGTTCTTC

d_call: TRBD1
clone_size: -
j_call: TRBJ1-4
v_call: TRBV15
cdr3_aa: CATSRSTGSGEKLFF
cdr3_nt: TGTGCCACCAGCAGATCGACAGGGTCAGGTGAAAAACTGTTTTTT

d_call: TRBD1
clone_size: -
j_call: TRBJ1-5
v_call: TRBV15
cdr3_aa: CATSRQGAYQPQHF
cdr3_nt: TGTGCCACCAGCAGGCAGGGGGCCTATCAGCCCCAGCATTTT

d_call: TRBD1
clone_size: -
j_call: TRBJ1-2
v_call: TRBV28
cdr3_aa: CASSPESGTGVGYTF
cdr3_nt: TGTGCCAGCAGTCCCGAGTCCGGGACAGGGGTTGGCTACACCTTC

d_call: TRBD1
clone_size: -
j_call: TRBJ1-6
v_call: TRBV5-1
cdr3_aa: CASGTGGSSPLHF
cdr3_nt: TGCGCCAGCGGGACAGGGGGCAGTTCACCCCTCCACTTT

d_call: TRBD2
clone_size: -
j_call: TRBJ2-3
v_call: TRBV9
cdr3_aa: CASSSSTSGASTDTQYF
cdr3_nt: TGTGCCAGCAGCTCCAGCACTAGCGGAGCTAGCACAGATACGCAGTATTTT

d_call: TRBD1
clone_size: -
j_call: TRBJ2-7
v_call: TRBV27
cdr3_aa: CASSATRDRAYEQYF
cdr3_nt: TGTGCCAGCAGCGCAACCCGGGACAGGGCCTACGAGCAGTACTTC

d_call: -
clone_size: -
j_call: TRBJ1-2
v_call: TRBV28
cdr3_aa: CASSRGSGYGYTF
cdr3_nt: TGTGCCAGCAGTCGGGGAAGTGGCTATGGCTACACCTTC

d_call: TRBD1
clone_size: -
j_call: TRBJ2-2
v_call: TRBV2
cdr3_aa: CASRRPGQGRGGGELFF
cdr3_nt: TGTGCCAGCAGACGCCCGGGACAGGGGCGGGGAGGCGGGGAGCTGTTTTTT

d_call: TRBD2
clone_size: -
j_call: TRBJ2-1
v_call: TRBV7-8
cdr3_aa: CASRRTSGGEQFF
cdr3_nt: TGTGCCAGCCGTCGGACTAGCGGCGGTGAGCAGTTCTTC

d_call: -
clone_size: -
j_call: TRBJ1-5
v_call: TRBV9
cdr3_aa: CASSASGSGQPQHF
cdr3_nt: TGTGCCAGCAGCGCTTCAGGGTCCGGTCAGCCCCAGCATTTT

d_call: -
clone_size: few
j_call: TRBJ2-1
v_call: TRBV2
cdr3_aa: CASSYTGYEQFF
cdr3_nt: TGTGCCAGCAGTTATACAGGGTATGAGCAGTTCTTC

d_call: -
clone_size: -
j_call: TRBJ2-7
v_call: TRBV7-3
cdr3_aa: CASSLRGGDGEQYF
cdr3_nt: TGTGCCAGCAGCTTAAGAGGAGGGGACGGCGAGCAGTACTTC

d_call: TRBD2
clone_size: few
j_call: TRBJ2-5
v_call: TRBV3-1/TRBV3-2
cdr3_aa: CASSLRLAAQETQYF
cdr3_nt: TGTGCCAGCAGCCTGCGGCTAGCGGCCCAAGAGACCCAGTACTTC

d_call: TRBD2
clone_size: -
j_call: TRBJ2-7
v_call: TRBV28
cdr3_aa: CASSHSLAGVHEQYF
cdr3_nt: TGTGCCAGCAGTCACTCACTAGCGGGAGTCCACGAGCAGTACTTC

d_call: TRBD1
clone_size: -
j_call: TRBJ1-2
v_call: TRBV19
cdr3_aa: CASSLTGETGRGYTF
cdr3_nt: TGTGCCAGTAGTTTGACAGGGGAAACAGGAAGGGGCTACACCTTC

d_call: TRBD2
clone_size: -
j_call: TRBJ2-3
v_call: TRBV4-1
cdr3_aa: CASSRRLTGTKHTDTQYF
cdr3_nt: TGCGCCAGCAGCCGCAGACTTACCGGGACTAAACACACAGATACGCAGTATTTT

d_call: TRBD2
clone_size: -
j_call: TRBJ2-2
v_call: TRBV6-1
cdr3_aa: CASSGVLAGSTGELFF
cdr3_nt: TGTGCCAGCAGTGGCGTACTAGCGGGAAGCACCGGGGAGCTGTTTTTT

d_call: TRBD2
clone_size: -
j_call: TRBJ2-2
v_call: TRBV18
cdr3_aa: CASSTREGSNTGELFF
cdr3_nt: TGTGCCAGCTCAACACGGGAGGGCTCGAACACCGGGGAGCTGTTTTTT

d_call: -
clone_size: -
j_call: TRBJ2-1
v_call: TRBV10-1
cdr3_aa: CASSESGGEDYNEQFF
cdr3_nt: TGCGCCAGCAGTGAGTCCGGTGGAGAAGACTACAATGAGCAGTTCTTC

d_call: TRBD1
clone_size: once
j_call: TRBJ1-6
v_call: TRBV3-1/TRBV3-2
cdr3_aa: CASRDLTGDNSPLHF
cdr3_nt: TGTGCCAGCAGGGATCTGACAGGGGATAATTCACCCCTCCACTTT

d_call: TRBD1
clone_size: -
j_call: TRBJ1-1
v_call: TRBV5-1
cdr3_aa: CASSFRGNYGTGALNTEAFF
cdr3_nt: TGCGCCAGCAGCTTTAGAGGGAATTATGGGACAGGGGCTTTGAACACTGAAGCTTTCTTT

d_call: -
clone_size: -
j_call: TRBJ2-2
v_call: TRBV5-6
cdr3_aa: CASSFRGTGELFF
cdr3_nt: TGTGCCAGCAGCTTCCGGGGGACCGGGGAGCTGTTTTTT

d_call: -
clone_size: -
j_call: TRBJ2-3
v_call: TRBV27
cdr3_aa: CASSRPSSDTQYF
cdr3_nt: TGTGCCAGCAGTCGCCCGAGTTCCGATACGCAGTATTTT

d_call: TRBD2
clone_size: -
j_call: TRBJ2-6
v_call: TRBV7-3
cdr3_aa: CASSLKITSGSSGANVLTF
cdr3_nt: TGTGCCAGCAGCTTAAAAATTACTAGCGGGAGCTCTGGGGCCAACGTCCTGACTTTC

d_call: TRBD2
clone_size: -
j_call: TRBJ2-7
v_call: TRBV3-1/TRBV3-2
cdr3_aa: CASSQDLLAGGIQYF
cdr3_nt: TGTGCCAGCAGCCAAGATTTACTAGCGGGAGGGATCCAGTACTTC

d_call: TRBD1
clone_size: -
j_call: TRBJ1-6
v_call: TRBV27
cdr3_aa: CASRINQGDNSPLHF
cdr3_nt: TGTGCCAGCAGGATAAACCAGGGGGACAATTCACCCCTCCACTTT

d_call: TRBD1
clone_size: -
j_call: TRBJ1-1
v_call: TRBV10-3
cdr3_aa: CAISEGTGVYTEAFF
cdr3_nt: TGTGCCATCAGTGAGGGTACAGGGGTGTACACTGAAGCTTTCTTT

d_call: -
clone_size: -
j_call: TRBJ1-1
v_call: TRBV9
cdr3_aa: CASSVAGAGGYTEAFF
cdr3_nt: TGTGCCAGCAGCGTAGCAGGGGCAGGTGGGTACACTGAAGCTTTCTTT

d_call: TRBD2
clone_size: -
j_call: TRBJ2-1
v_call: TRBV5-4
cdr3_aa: CASSQGWGLAGLSSYNEQFF
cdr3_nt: TGTGCCAGCAGCCAGGGGTGGGGACTAGCGGGCCTAAGCTCCTACAATGAGCAGTTCTTC